Below, 11 T cell receptor beta chains from the same sample are listed, as sequenced in a study of response to subunit inactivated influenza vaccine. One entry per CDR3 protein, called by TCRdb with MiXCR from the RT-PCR reads. Found here are about 480,000 distinct CDR3 sequences, about 25% of them singletons; the top ten hold 1.5% to 2%. The specimen was CD4+ T cells sorted from PBMCs, collected roughly 5 days after vaccination. All receptors come from a man over 45 who received an inactivated influenza vaccine.

This clonotype was recorded at least ten times. The V gene is TRBV12-3 or TRBV12-4, the J gene TRBJ2-7; D may be TRBD2 (7 bases). This CDR3 region has 13 residues. V lost 5 bases, J lost 7 bases, and 15 bases lay in between. CDR3 protein: CASSPGRGSEQYF. DNA for the CDR3: TGTGCCAGCAGTCCAGGGAGGGGGAGTGAGCAGTACTTC.

The genes are TRBV18 and TRBJ1-2, with 12 positions matching TRBD1. Trimming cost V 2 bases and J 4 bases; bases outside gene matches: 5. This CDR3 has 16 residues. Germline loops: CDR1 KGHSH, CDR2 LQKENI. The chain's CDR3 is CASSPGTGGASYGYTF. CDR3 sequence (DNA): TGTGCCAGCTCACCAGGGACAGGGGGCGCAAGCTATGGCTACACCTTC. The whole variable domain, remainder taken from reference TRBV18 and TRBJ1-2, is NAGVMQNPRHLVRRRGQEARLRCSPMKGHSHVYWYRQLPEEGLKFMVYLQKENIIDESGMPKERFSAEFPKEGPSILRIQQVVRGDSAAYFCASSPGTGGASYGYTFGSGTRLTVV.

This clonotype was detected a few times. The V call is TRBV3-1, the J call TRBJ1-1; 7 bases agree with TRBD1. Germline V CDR1 and CDR2: LGHDT, YNNKEL (reference sequence). This CDR3 is built from 14 residues. The V and J ends lost 3 bases and 3 bases, in that order; junction bases with no gene match: 4. The CDR3 loop is CASSHETGDTEAFF. CDR3 DNA sequence: TGTGCCAGCAGCCATGAAACAGGGGACACTGAAGCTTTCTTT.

The chain carries TRBV5-4 and TRBJ2-1; D may be TRBD2 (6 bases). With 3 bases removed from V and 12 bases from J, the gap between germline ends came to 19 bases. This CDR3 has 14 residues. CDR1 SGHNT and CDR2 YYREEE come from the germline V gene (reference sequence). CDR3 residues: CASSSRDSFHGQFF. DNA of the CDR3: TGTGCCAGCAGCTCCCGGGACTCGTTTCATGGGCAGTTCTTC.

This rearrangement joins TRBV30 to TRBJ2-3, with 10 bases fitting TRBD1. This CDR3 spans 14 amino acids. Germline trimming cut 1 base from V and 4 bases from J; bases unmatched to any gene: 2. The germline gives CDR1 GTSNPN, CDR2 SVGIG (reference sequence). This CDR3 reads CAWSGDRGADTQYF. The CDR3 nucleotides are TGTGCCTGGAGTGGGGACAGGGGCGCAGATACGCAGTATTTT.

This clonotype has just a few counts. The chain has TRBV14 and TRBJ2-5; the D gene is possibly TRBD2 (6 bases). CDR1 SGHDN and CDR2 FVKESK come from the germline V gene. The CDR3 loop spans 13 amino acids. V was pared by 1 base and J by 9 bases, with 12 bases between. Here the CDR3 reads CASSQVDGGPQYF. The CDR3 DNA reads TGTGCCAGCAGCCAAGTTGACGGAGGGCCCCAGTACTTC.

This clonotype was counted only a few times. The rearrangement uses TRBV28 and TRBJ1-4; D remains unclear. CDR3 length: 14 residues. V dropped 8 bases and J dropped 0 bases, with 10 bases sitting between them. CDR1 is MDHEN and CDR2 is SYDVKM in the germline V gene. Here the CDR3 DNA reads TGTGCCAGCGGTTACTCAGCAACTAATGAAAAACTGTTTTTT. It translates to CASGYSATNEKLFF. Full variable domain (remainder filled in from reference TRBV28 and TRBJ1-4): DVKVTQSSRYLVKRTGEKVFLECVQDMDHENMFWYRQDPGLGLRLIYFSYDVKMKEKGDIPEGYSVSREKKERFSLILESASTNQTSMYLCASGYSATNEKLFFGSGTQLSVL.

The rearrangement joins TRBV4-2 to TRBJ1-3; D is uncertain. Germline V gene sequence: CDR1 LGHNA, CDR2 YNFKEQ. This CDR3 region has 16 residues. V was shortened by 0 bases and J by 0 bases, with 9 bases between the two germline ends. The CDR3 nucleotides read TGTGCCAGCAGCCAAGAAGCGGGTGTCTCTGGAAACACCATATATTTT. This codes for CASSQEAGVSGNTIYF.

The J gene is TRBJ2-7, the V gene TRBV6-1, with TRBD1 identical over 7 bases. Germline V gives CDR1 MNHNS, CDR2 SASEGT. The junction had 5 bases not matched to a gene; V was cut back by 2 bases and J by 4 bases. The CDR3 has 14 residues. The CDR3 DNA is TGTGCCAGCAGTGAATTTGGGACAGTGTACGAGCAGTACTTC. Its translation: CASSEFGTVYEQYF.

The chain recombines TRBV5-1 with TRBJ2-1, with D possibly matching TRBD2 (6 bases). The V end was cut by 4 bases, the J end by 0 bases, with 11 bases between. CDR3 length: 15 residues. CDR1 SGHRS and CDR2 YFSETQ come from the germline V gene. CDR3 sequence (DNA): TGCGCCAGCAGCCCCTCTAGCGCCTCCTACAATGAGCAGTTCTTC. Translation gives CASSPSSASYNEQFF.

J is TRBJ2-2 and V is TRBV19; D gene unclear. The ends were cut back, 4 bases at V and 11 bases at J, with 8 bases in the middle. Germline values: CDR1 LNHDA, CDR2 SQIVND (reference sequence). The CDR3 contains 11 residues. As DNA, the CDR3 is TGTGCCAGTAGTACCCTATCCGAGCTGTTTTTT. This sequence encodes CASSTLSELFF.